What follows are 20 T cell receptor beta chains derived from one specimen sequenced in a study of circulating and synovial CD4+ cells in juvenile arthritis. Profiling relied on immunoSEQ multiplex PCR, and the TCRdb table lists in-frame clones only, not all of them. Of 30,000 to 40,000 clones in the sample, 90% to 95% were seen once. Sequenced: CD4+ T cells from blood. The receptors originated from a human donor with juvenile idiopathic arthritis.

The chain uses TRBV4-2 and TRBJ2-7, with 8 bases matching TRBD2. The CDR3 covers 14 residues. The germline V gene encodes CDR1 LGHNA and CDR2 YNFKEQ. With 4 bases clipped from V and 4 bases from J, the junction kept 6 bases outside the gene matches. CDR3 in DNA: TGTGCCAGCAGCCTGACTAGCGTGGGTTACGAGCAGTACTTC. Its translation: CASSLTSVGYEQYF.

This clone was counted once. The chain employs TRBV11-2 and TRBJ1-2; possible D gene TRBD1, 6 bases. The germline V gene encodes CDR1 SGHAT and CDR2 FQNNGV. Deletions cut 1 base from V and 5 bases from J, with 17 bases between. This CDR3 has 16 amino acids. The CDR3 loop is CASSLGRSGTNYGYTF. CDR3 coding DNA: TGTGCCAGCAGCTTAGGACGATCTGGGACAAATTATGGCTACACCTTC.

This chain links TRBV28 with TRBJ2-3; 8 bases fit TRBD2. CDR1 is MDHEN, CDR2 SYDVKM, per germline. The trim removed 3 bases at V and 6 bases at J, leaving 5 bases unmatched. This CDR3 has 14 amino acids. The CDR3 sequence: CASSFYSGDDTQYF. CDR3 bases: TGTGCCAGCAGTTTTTATAGCGGGGACGATACGCAGTATTTT.

The chain uses TRBV30 and TRBJ1-1, with D possibly matching TRBD1 (5 bases). The V gene lost 4 bases and the J gene lost 2 bases, with 20 bases spanning the gap. The CDR3 contains 16 residues. Germline V gene sequence: CDR1 GTSNPN, CDR2 SVGIG (reference sequence). The CDR3 sequence is CAWMTPSDSFNTEAFF. CDR3 DNA sequence: TGTGCCTGGATGACCCCGTCAGACAGCTTCAACACTGAAGCTTTCTTT.

This rearrangement joins TRBV9 to TRBJ2-3; D may be TRBD2 (7 bases). With 4 bases removed from V and 1 base from J, the gap between germline ends came to 13 bases. CDR1 is SGDLS, CDR2 YYNGEE, per germline. CDR3 length: 15 residues. Written as DNA, the CDR3 is TGTGCCAGCAGCTCGGGGGGCAAGCGCACAGATACGCAGTATTTT. Protein: CASSSGGKRTDTQYF.

This clone was counted a single time. The chain recombines TRBV7-2 with TRBJ2-3; TRBD2 matches 7 bases. The ends lost 6 bases at V and 0 bases at J; junction bases unmatched: 12. This CDR3 is built from 17 residues. Germline CDR1 is SGHTA and CDR2 is FQGNSA. This chain's CDR3 is CASSRKKLALSTDTQYF. CDR3 bases: TGTGCCAGCAGTCGCAAGAAACTAGCGTTGAGCACAGATACGCAGTATTTT.

The chain has TRBV27 and TRBJ2-7, with a possible D match to TRBD1 (6 bases). The CDR3 contains 15 residues. V was pared by 6 bases and J by 0 bases, with 15 bases between. Germline V gives CDR1 MNHEY, CDR2 SMNVEV (reference sequence). The chain's CDR3 is CASRTTGISSYEQYF. CDR3 coding DNA: TGTGCCAGCAGGACTACAGGGATAAGCTCCTACGAGCAGTACTTC.

This clone was detected only once. CDR3 nucleotides: TGTGCCAGCAGCTTAGCGACAGGGGGCAGTGAGCAGTACTTC. This translates into CASSLATGGSEQYF. The chain recombines TRBV7-6 with TRBJ2-7; 10 nucleotides agree with TRBD1. The CDR3 has 14 amino acids. J was trimmed by 7 bases and V by 0 bases; bases with no gene match: 3. Germline CDR1 SGHVS, CDR2 FNYEAQ.

This chain joins TRBV28 and TRBJ1-1; weak D call: TRBD1 (5 bases). V gave up 6 bases and J gave up 4 bases, with 12 bases separating them. In germline, CDR1 is MDHEN, CDR2 SYDVKM. The CDR3 spans 13 residues. CDR3 residues: CASSPQGSTEAFF. CDR3 in DNA: TGTGCCAGCAGCCCCCAGGGTTCCACTGAAGCTTTCTTT.

The rearrangement joins TRBV7-9 to TRBJ2-7; unclear D gene. Germline V gene data show CDR1 as SEHNR and CDR2 as FQNEAQ (reference sequence). V was cut by 2 bases and J by 5 bases, with 7 bases left in between. This CDR3 is built from 12 residues. DNA of the CDR3: TGTGCCAGCAGCTTATGGCGGAACGAGCAGTACTTC. This codes for CASSLWRNEQYF. The whole variable domain, remainder taken from reference TRBV7-9 and TRBJ2-7, is DTGVSQNPRHKITKRGQNVTFRCDPISEHNRLYWYRQTLGQGPEFLTYFQNEAQLEKSRLLSDRFSAERPKGSFSTLEIQRTEQGDSAMYLCASSLWRNEQYFGPGTRLTVT.

Here the CDR3 DNA reads TGTGCCAGCAGCTTTCCCAGCGGGGGCCCCGGAGCCAGGGAGCAGTTCTTC. Its translation is CASSFPSGGPGAREQFF. The genes are TRBV5-4 and TRBJ2-1; 8 nucleotides line up with TRBD2. Germline CDR1 and CDR2: SGHNT and YYREEE (reference sequence). With V trimmed by 2 bases and J by 10 bases, 17 bases remained unmatched. The CDR3 extends over 17 amino acids.

The chain joins TRBV27 to TRBJ2-7, with TRBD2 matching over 8 bases. The CDR3 spans 15 residues. J gave up 2 bases and V 6 bases, and 9 bases lay outside the gene matches. From germline, CDR1 is MNHEY and CDR2 SMNVEV (reference sequence). CDR3 region: CASSFSGGATYEQYF. CDR3 nucleotide sequence: TGTGCCAGCAGCTTCTCCGGGGGGGCTACCTACGAGCAGTACTTC.

This clone was found once. The chain recombines TRBV14 with TRBJ1-2; D is perhaps TRBD1 (5 bases). This CDR3 comprises 12 residues. Trimming cost V 0 bases and J 8 bases, with 7 bases left between them. CDR1 is SGHDN, CDR2 FVKESK, per germline. The CDR3 here is CASSQDRTGYTF. The CDR3 DNA follows: TGTGCCAGCAGCCAAGATAGGACAGGCTACACCTTC.

This chain uses TRBV20-1 with TRBJ2-5, with D uncertain. This CDR3 contains 11 residues. V gave up 1 base and J gave up 5 bases, with 5 bases separating them. Germline CDR1 reads DFQATT; CDR2 reads SNEGSKA (reference sequence). The CDR3 DNA reads TGCAGTGCTAGAGTCTTCGAGACCCAGTACTTC. It is translated as CSARVFETQYF.

This chain uses TRBV28 with TRBJ2-5; maybe TRBD2 (6 bases). The CDR3 spans 15 residues. Trimming stripped 5 bases from V and 5 bases from J, with 18 bases between. In germline, CDR1 is MDHEN, CDR2 SYDVKM. CDR3 nucleotide sequence: TGTGCCAGCAGTGATATGGCGGGGCTGGGGGAGACCCAGTACTTC. It is translated as CASSDMAGLGETQYF.

The V call is TRBV5-1, the J call TRBJ2-1, with 10 nucleotides matching TRBD2. After removal of 4 bases from V and 8 bases from J, the junction contained 6 bases not matched to a gene. CDR3 size: 14 residues. Looked up from germline, CDR1 is SGHRS and CDR2 is YFSETQ. Here the CDR3 DNA reads TGCGCCAGCAGCGTTAGCGGGGGGCGCGATGAGCAGTTCTTC. It specifies CASSVSGGRDEQFF.

V gene TRBV10-3 combines with J gene TRBJ1-2; no definite D call. The germline V gene has CDR1 ENHRY and CDR2 SYGVKD. The CDR3 spans 16 residues. V shed 0 bases and J shed 0 bases, with 11 bases lying between them. CDR3 coding DNA: TGTGCCATCAGTGAGTCTTGGACTCGAGCTAACTATGGCTACACCTTC. As protein: CAISESWTRANYGYTF.

The chain uses TRBV5-1 and TRBJ2-2; the match to TRBD2 covers 7 bases. Germline CDR1 reads SGHRS; CDR2 reads YFSETQ. J gave up 3 bases and V 4 bases, and 12 bases lay outside the gene matches. The CDR3 is 17 amino acids. Here the CDR3 reads CASSRNSREVHTGELFF. In DNA form, the CDR3 reads TGCGCCAGCAGCCGCAATAGCCGGGAGGTTCACACCGGGGAGCTGTTTTTT.

V is TRBV28 and J is TRBJ1-2; TRBD1 agrees at 10 bases. Germline values: CDR1 MDHEN, CDR2 SYDVKM. The ends lost 5 bases at V and 5 bases at J; junction bases unmatched: 5. The CDR3 is made up of 14 amino acids. CDR3 amino acids: CASSRDRGSYGYTF. Here the CDR3 DNA reads TGTGCCAGCAGTCGGGACAGGGGCTCTTATGGCTACACCTTC.

The sample holds one count of this clone. The gene calls are TRBV6-1 and TRBJ1-5, with D hard to call. This CDR3 spans 14 amino acids. Germline CDR1 is MNHNS and CDR2 is SASEGT. V lost 1 base to trimming and J lost 2 bases, with 6 bases between them. The CDR3 DNA is TGTGCCAGCAGTGAAGGGGGAGGCAATCAGCCCCAGCATTTT. This encodes CASSEGGGNQPQHF.